This TCR beta chain was retrieved from a study of blood T cell repertoires in COVID-19. About the research overall: Specimens from acute and convalescent COVID-19 originated in the United States, Italy and Spain. The cDNA or gDNA used as material had been derived from T cells, B-cell-depleted T cells, or PBMCs.

Original handling: Amplification with reference gene primers provided the estimates of nucleated cell counts. Sequencing used immunoSEQ multiplex PCR; TCRdb keeps in-frame clones, though not all of them. The V and J calls and the clone size are those of that table, but D and trimming were determined from the DNA. The sample comprises tens of thousands of clones, roughly 90% of which are singletons, and approximately 4% rests with the top ten. With 3 bases removed from V and 0 bases from J, the gap between germline ends came to 9 bases. The CDR3 runs 15 residues. Germline lookup yields CDR1 MNHEY and CDR2 SMNVEV (reference sequence).

The sample comprised peripheral blood. The chain is built from TRBV27 and TRBJ1-5; maybe TRBD1 (6 bases). This TCR derives from a human donor in a cohort sampled during active COVID-19. The DNA of the CDR3 is TGTGCCAGCAGTTTGACAGGTTATAGCAATCAGCCCCAGCATTTT. Translation gives CASSLTGYSNQPQHF.